This is a list of T cell receptor beta chains from one sample in a study of CD8 T cells in ankylosing spondylitis. TCRdb processed the 5' RACE reads anew with MiXCR; each CDR3 protein has one entry. The profile shows under 200,000 distinct CDR3 sequences, approximately 10% of them singletons. Sample: blood, either unsorted or a sorted T cell fraction (not recorded which). The receptors were sampled from a female donor with ankylosing spondylitis or in good health (not recorded which). Each CDR3 is given with its conserved first and last residue. Each record gives: D gene, J gene, V gene, clone size, CDR3 protein, CDR3 DNA. D genes are given only for firm matches. Some rows have no size entry. The others give once, few or many, or a class for an expanded clone.

- | TRBJ2-2 | TRBV24-1 | few | CATSDPQGNTGELFF | TGTGCCACCAGTGACCCACAGGGGAACACCGGGGAGCTGTTTTTT
TRBD1 | TRBJ2-2 | TRBV2 | - | CASRPGQGAGELFF | TGTGCCAGCAGACCGGGACAGGGGGCAGGGGAGCTGTTTTTT
- | TRBJ2-3 | TRBV9 | few | CASSAHPGGADTQYF | TGTGCCAGCAGCGCCCATCCCGGGGGAGCAGATACGCAGTATTTT
- | TRBJ2-5 | TRBV28 | many | CATENGLREETQYF | TGTGCCACCGAAAACGGACTAAGAGAAGAGACCCAGTACTTC
TRBD1 | TRBJ1-2 | TRBV6-5 | few | CASSFPGQGGHYGYTF | TGTGCCAGCAGTTTCCCGGGGCAGGGGGGTCACTATGGCTACACCTTC
TRBD2 | TRBJ2-1 | TRBV13 | - | CASSRRIAGGYNEQFF | TGTGCCAGCAGCCGTAGGATAGCGGGAGGTTACAATGAGCAGTTCTTC
- | TRBJ2-1 | TRBV12-3/TRBV12-4 | few | CASSSFPGLGYNEQFF | TGTGCCAGCTCTTCCTTTCCTGGACTGGGTTACAATGAGCAGTTCTTC
- | TRBJ2-1 | TRBV28 | - | CASSSGTGPYNEQFF | TGTGCCAGCAGTTCCGGGACCGGGCCCTACAATGAGCAGTTCTTC
TRBD1 | TRBJ2-1 | TRBV11-2 | few | CASTGTGDGLDNEQFF | TGTGCCAGCACCGGGACAGGGGACGGTCTGGACAATGAGCAGTTCTTC
TRBD2 | TRBJ2-1 | TRBV6-2/TRBV6-3 | - | CASSYPQQLAGGPHEQFF | TGTGCCAGCAGTTACCCGCAACAACTAGCGGGAGGGCCCCATGAGCAGTTCTTC
- | TRBJ2-5 | TRBV5-6 | few | CASSLDDGTSQETQYF | TGTGCCAGCAGCTTGGACGACGGGACCTCTCAAGAGACCCAGTACTTC
TRBD2 | TRBJ2-1 | TRBV29-1 | many | CSVESGTSGHNEQFF | TGCAGCGTTGAGTCCGGGACTAGCGGGCACAATGAGCAGTTCTTC
TRBD1 | TRBJ2-1 | TRBV6-2/TRBV6-3 | many | CASSWGDRDDEQFF | TGTGCCAGCAGTTGGGGGGACAGGGATGATGAGCAGTTCTTC
- | TRBJ2-1 | TRBV7-2 | - | CASSFGFPNEQFF | TGTGCCAGCAGCTTCGGGTTTCCCAATGAGCAGTTCTTC
TRBD2 | TRBJ2-5 | TRBV20-1 | many | CSASLLADQETQYF | TGCAGTGCTAGCCTACTAGCGGATCAAGAGACCCAGTACTTC
- | TRBJ1-2 | TRBV6-6 | - | CASQGGGLYGYTF | TGTGCCTCCCAGGGCGGGGGGCTGTATGGCTACACCTTC
- | TRBJ2-7 | TRBV15 | - | CATSGRTHSYEQYF | TGTGCCACCAGCGGACGGACGCACTCCTACGAGCAGTACTTC
- | TRBJ2-2 | TRBV18 | many | CASSPQGTGELFF | TGTGCCAGCTCACCACAGGGCACCGGGGAGCTGTTTTTT
TRBD2 | TRBJ2-7 | TRBV27 | many | CASSVASGSYEQYF | TGTGCCAGCAGTGTAGCTAGCGGGAGCTACGAGCAGTACTTC
TRBD2 | TRBJ2-1 | TRBV18 | - | CASSPYRKLWTSEAYNEQFF | TGTGCCAGCTCACCATACCGTAAGCTCTGGACTAGCGAAGCCTACAATGAGCAGTTCTTC
- | TRBJ1-2 | TRBV4-3 | few | CASSQDRTNYGYTF | TGCGCCAGCAGCCAAGATCGAACAAACTATGGCTACACCTTC
- | TRBJ2-3 | TRBV5-5 | - | CASSFRADTQYF | TGTGCCAGCAGCTTCCGGGCGGATACGCAGTATTTT
- | TRBJ2-1 | TRBV7-6 | many | CASSLRPVVSYNEQFF | TGTGCCAGCAGCTTACGGCCGGTCGTCTCCTACAATGAGCAGTTCTTC
- | TRBJ2-1 | TRBV7-8 | few | CASSETGISYNEQFF | TGTGCCAGCAGCGAGACAGGTATCTCCTACAATGAGCAGTTCTTC
TRBD1 | TRBJ2-7 | TRBV9 | few | CASSAGQGRGEQYF | TGTGCCAGCAGCGCCGGACAGGGAAGAGGCGAGCAGTACTTC
TRBD1 | TRBJ1-2 | TRBV9 | - | CASSASRQGFYGYTF | TGTGCCAGCAGCGCCAGCCGACAGGGGTTCTATGGCTACACCTTC
- | TRBJ1-1 | TRBV20-1 | many | CSARDGNTEAFF | TGCAGTGCTAGAGATGGGAACACTGAAGCTTTCTTT
TRBD2 | TRBJ2-7 | TRBV29-1 | many | CSVVGSGRAYEQYF | TGCAGCGTTGTAGGTAGCGGGAGGGCCTACGAGCAGTACTTC
- | TRBJ1-1 | TRBV4-3 | few | CASSQEVTLAEAFF | TGCGCCAGCAGCCAAGAAGTAACACTCGCTGAAGCTTTCTTT
TRBD1 | TRBJ2-5 | TRBV7-7 | - | CASSFGQGISETQYF | TGTGCCAGCAGCTTCGGACAGGGGATCTCGGAGACCCAGTACTTC
- | TRBJ2-2 | TRBV19 | once | CASSLDRQNTGELFF | TGTGCCAGTAGTCTGGACAGACAGAACACCGGGGAGCTGTTTTTT
- | TRBJ2-1 | TRBV12-3/TRBV12-4 | - | CASRSTQDEQFF | TGTGCCAGCAGAAGTACACAGGATGAGCAGTTCTTC
- | TRBJ2-7 | TRBV20-1 | many | CSVRMRGSYEQYF | TGCAGTGTCCGAATGAGGGGTTCCTACGAGCAGTACTTC
- | TRBJ2-5 | TRBV7-2 | many | CASSSGPQETQYF | TGTGCCAGCAGCTCCGGGCCCCAAGAGACCCAGTACTTC
- | TRBJ2-1 | TRBV20-1 | few | CSKKGTSYNEQFF | TGCAGTAAGAAGGGCACCTCCTACAATGAGCAGTTCTTC
- | TRBJ1-5 | TRBV20-1 | many | CGSEGVFGAPSNQPQHF | TGCGGGTCCGAAGGGGTTTTCGGGGCACCGAGCAATCAGCCCCAGCATTTT
- | TRBJ2-6 | TRBV4-2 | - | CASSHLEMSGANVLTF | TGTGCCAGCAGCCACCTCGAGATGTCTGGGGCCAACGTCCTGACTTTC
- | TRBJ2-1 | TRBV7-9 | few | CASSPTGVSYNEQFF | TGTGCCAGCAGCCCGACCGGGGTCTCCTACAATGAGCAGTTCTTC
- | TRBJ2-1 | TRBV4-3 | many | CASSPGTRTYNEQFF | TGCGCCAGCAGCCCCGGGACTCGTACCTACAATGAGCAGTTCTTC
- | TRBJ1-2 | TRBV20-1 | many | CSAREKENYGYTF | TGCAGTGCTAGAGAGAAGGAGAACTATGGCTACACCTTC
- | TRBJ1-1 | TRBV29-1 | few | CSVEDGTRMNTEAFF | TGCAGCGTTGAAGATGGGACACGCATGAACACTGAAGCTTTCTTT
- | TRBJ2-5 | TRBV3-1 | many | CASSQDRSSLGTQYF | TGTGCCAGCAGCCAAGATCGGAGCAGCCTCGGGACCCAGTACTTC
TRBD2 | TRBJ2-7 | TRBV6-6 | - | CASSFSGDYEQYF | TGTGCCAGCAGTTTTAGCGGGGACTACGAGCAGTACTTC
- | TRBJ2-7 | TRBV5-8 | - | CASSWGGSQLREQYF | TGTGCCAGCAGCTGGGGAGGAAGCCAACTCCGGGAGCAGTACTTC
- | TRBJ2-3 | TRBV7-9 | many | CASSLHSTDTQYF | TGTGCCAGCAGCTTGCATAGCACAGATACGCAGTATTTT
- | TRBJ2-7 | TRBV11-2 | once | CASSLGIGDGEQYF | TGTGCCAGCAGCTTAGGTATAGGGGATGGCGAGCAGTACTTC
- | TRBJ2-3 | TRBV9 | - | CASSVAALGADTQYF | TGTGCCAGCAGCGTAGCAGCGTTGGGGGCAGATACGCAGTATTTT